This TCR beta chain was sequenced for a study of CXCR3-negative and CXCR3-positive naive CD8 T cells. As for this clonotype: Its cognate antigen is unknown.

The study, taken as a whole, reports: Hydrophobicity of TRB CDR3s was greater in CXCR3-positive naive cells than in CXCR3-negative naive cells. Partially decreased CXCR3 expression was recorded after cryopreservation, and fresh PBMCs were used in most assays.

The CDR3 contains 14 residues. Germline CDR1 LGHDT, CDR2 YNNKEL (reference sequence). The libraries of TRB cDNA were constructed through 5' RACE using UMI labels. TCRdb derives one entry per CDR3 protein from the 5' RACE reads, leaving out DNA. The sample shows 150,000 to 170,000 distinct CDR3 sequences, and just under 0.5% sits with its ten largest clones. The chain carries TRBV3-1 and TRBJ2-7; TCRdb picks TRBD2, but there is no DNA to check that call. Sequencing was carried out using naive CXCR3+ CD8+ T cells from blood. Specified subset: CD45RO-CCR7+CD27+CD95- naive CD8+ T cells expressing CXCR3 (TNR3+). The source of this sequence is a human donor in good health. Some clones in this sample may be carry-over from other donors' samples. CDR3 residues: CASSLEGLSYEQYF.